This T cell receptor (beta chain) was profiled in a study of T cells in tuberculosis. Clones were read by immunoSEQ multiplex PCR, and TCRdb kept only the in-frame ones, dropping some. In the table there are around 32,000 clones, around 94% of which are singletons. At study entry, adolescents had tuberculin skin tests and IGRA screening. Germline V gene lookup returns CDR1 SGHKS and CDR2 YYEKEE (reference sequence). V shed 0 bases and J shed 6 bases, with 18 bases lying between them. The CDR3 sequence is 17 residues long. The rearrangement joins TRBV5-5 to TRBJ2-2; D possibly corresponds to TRBD2 (6 bases). The origin of this receptor is a donor aged 10-29 years with latent tuberculosis or without tuberculosis infection. The source material was PBMCs. The CDR3 sequence is CASSLALTSLEAGELFF. The CDR3, as DNA: TGTGCCAGCAGCTTGGCCTTAACTAGCTTGGAAGCCGGGGAGCTGTTTTTT.